Each of the 15 T cell receptor beta chains below was sequenced from the same sample in a study of control samples from healthy donors and cancer patients. The assay was immunoSEQ multiplex PCR, and TCRdb's table has in-frame clones only and misses some. The sample records 65,000 to 70,000 clones, about 80% being singletons. Sequenced: PBMCs. The receptors originated from a woman aged 50 to 60 with lung cancer.

The V call is TRBV29-1, the J call TRBJ1-1; perhaps TRBD1 as D (5 bases). The V end was cut by 0 bases, the J end by 5 bases, with 13 bases between. From germline, CDR1 is SQVTM and CDR2 ANQGSEA. The CDR3 is 14 amino acids. CDR3 loop: CSVEDPGKGTEAFF. Written as DNA, the CDR3 is TGCAGCGTTGAAGATCCGGGAAAGGGGACTGAAGCTTTCTTT.

This chain uses TRBV24-1 with TRBJ1-2; tentative D call: TRBD1 (6 bases). CDR1 KGHDR and CDR2 SFDVKD come from the germline V gene. The CDR3 spans 16 residues. The V gene lost 3 bases and the J gene lost 2 bases, with 15 bases spanning the gap. The CDR3 protein is CATSDPNREGNYGYTF. The CDR3 DNA follows: TGTGCCACCAGTGATCCAAACAGGGAAGGGAACTATGGCTACACCTTC.

The CDR3 reads CAGSDGWYYEQYF. CDR3 coding DNA: TGTGCCGGATCGGACGGATGGTACTACGAGCAGTACTTC. The rearrangement uses TRBV30 and TRBJ2-7; D gene uncertain. Per the germline V gene, CDR1 is GTSNPN and CDR2 is SVGIG (reference sequence). This CDR3 has 13 residues. The V and J ends lost 8 bases and 3 bases respectively, with 17 bases between them.

The chain couples TRBV6-6 to TRBJ1-6; 8 bases are shared with TRBD1. This CDR3 has 16 residues. Per the germline V gene, CDR1 is MNHNY and CDR2 is SVGAGI (reference sequence). The V gene end was trimmed by 5 bases and the J gene end by 7 bases; junction bases not matched to a gene: 10. CDR3 in amino acids: CASSPRTGHRNSPLHF. The CDR3 DNA sequence: TGTGCCAGCAGTCCGAGGACAGGGCACCGAAATTCACCCCTCCACTTT.

This clone appeared once. The rearrangement uses TRBV12-3 or TRBV12-4 and TRBJ1-1; D is unclear. Trimming took off 3 bases at V and 1 base at J, with 6 bases between the two ends. The CDR3 is 13 residues long. The DNA of the CDR3 is TGTGCCAGCAGTTTTGGGAGGAACACTGAAGCTTTCTTT. Protein: CASSFGRNTEAFF.

This clone was seen a few times. Relative to the germline gene, one junction end is altered; a read error may explain this. The CDR3 DNA is TGTGCCAGCAGATTATTATTAGGAACTAATGAAAAACTGTTTTTT. Translated: CASRLLLGTNEKLFF. The chain links TRBV28 to TRBJ1-4; D uncertain. CDR1 and CDR2 (germline): MDHEN, SYDVKM. CDR3 length: 15 residues.

V gene TRBV29-1 combines with J gene TRBJ2-6; D gene unclear. The CDR3 consists of 12 residues. Per germline, CDR1 SQVTM and CDR2 ANQGSEA. V lost 5 bases and J lost 8, with 10 bases in between. The CDR3 sequence is CSVTLPPNVLTF. In nucleotides, the CDR3 is TGCAGCGTTACACTACCCCCCAACGTCCTGACTTTC.

This chain links TRBV18 with TRBJ1-1; the D is unclear. Germline V lookup: CDR1 KGHSH, CDR2 LQKENI. CDR3 length: 14 amino acids. Trimming took 1 base from V and 7 from J, leaving 13 bases between them. CDR3 in DNA: TGTGCCAGCTCACCACAGCCGGGATGCGATGAAGCTTTCTTT. This encodes CASSPQPGCDEAFF. Complete variable domain (other parts from reference TRBV18 and TRBJ1-1): NAGVMQNPRHLVRRRGQEARLRCSPMKGHSHVYWYRQLPEEGLKFMVYLQKENIIDESGMPKERFSAEFPKEGPSILRIQQVVRGDSAAYFCASSPQPGCDEAFFGQGTRLTVV.

V and J are TRBV12-3 or TRBV12-4 and TRBJ1-2, with no clear D. V was clipped by 6 bases and J by 2 bases, with 10 bases between them. CDR3 length: 13 amino acids. CDR3 loop: CASSPSDNYGYTF. Here the CDR3 DNA reads TGTGCCAGCAGCCCCTCGGACAACTATGGCTACACCTTC.

The chain employs TRBV2 and TRBJ1-2; 7 bases line up with TRBD1. Germline V gene sequence: CDR1 SNHLY, CDR2 FYNNEI. The CDR3 runs to 14 residues. Unmatched junction bases numbered 5, after V lost 6 bases and J lost 1 base. The CDR3 is CASRGTVGNYGYTF. CDR3 DNA: TGTGCCAGCAGGGGGACAGTGGGTAACTATGGCTACACCTTC.

The chain uses TRBV27 and TRBJ1-2; 11 nucleotides line up with TRBD1. Germline lookup yields CDR1 MNHEY and CDR2 SMNVEV (reference sequence). This CDR3 comprises 14 residues. V shed 3 bases and J 7 bases; nucleotides not matched to a gene: 4. CDR3 DNA sequence: TGTGCCAGCAGTTTGGACAGGGGGCGAGGTGGCTACACCTTC. It translates to CASSLDRGRGGYTF.

The J gene is TRBJ2-7, the V gene TRBV7-9, with 9 bases lining up with TRBD1. The CDR3 covers 15 residues. Germline assignment: CDR1 SEHNR and CDR2 FQNEAQ (reference sequence). V was pared by 5 bases and J by 5 bases, with 10 bases of the junction left unmatched. The CDR3 loop is CASSPPDRGRDEQYF. In nucleotides, the CDR3 is TGTGCCAGCAGCCCCCCGGACAGGGGAAGGGACGAGCAGTACTTC.

The CDR3 DNA sequence: TGCGGTAGCAGGGGGAACACTGAAGCTTTCTTT. Its protein is CGSRGNTEAFF. This chain links TRBV20-1 with TRBJ1-1; D is possibly TRBD1 (6 bases). The CDR3 is made up of 11 amino acids. CDR1 is DFQATT and CDR2 is SNEGSKA in the germline V gene (reference sequence).

This chain connects TRBV11-2 to TRBJ1-1; 7 nucleotides agree with TRBD1. Germline V gene sequence: CDR1 SGHAT, CDR2 FQNNGV. The CDR3 extends over 16 amino acids. Unmatched junction bases numbered 9, after V lost 4 bases and J lost 1 base. CDR3 region: CASSWVKGASNTEAFF. The CDR3 DNA follows: TGTGCCAGCAGCTGGGTTAAGGGGGCCTCGAACACTGAAGCTTTCTTT.

The rearrangement links TRBV19 to TRBJ1-5; D is perhaps TRBD1 (6 bases). V was shortened by 4 bases and J by 0 bases, with 19 bases between the two germline ends. The germline gives CDR1 LNHDA, CDR2 SQIVND (reference sequence). The CDR3 spans 18 residues. The CDR3 sequence: CASSRRPTGTYSNQPQHF. CDR3 in DNA: TGTGCCAGTAGTAGGAGACCTACAGGGACTTATAGCAATCAGCCCCAGCATTTT. The full variable domain, with the rest looked up from reference TRBV19 and TRBJ1-5, is DGGITQSPKYLFRKEGQNVTLSCEQNLNHDAMYWYRQDPGQGLRLIYYSQIVNDFQKGDIAEGYSVSREKKESFPLTVTSAQKNPTAFYLCASSRRPTGTYSNQPQHFGDGTRLSIL.